Below, one T cell receptor (beta chain) is given with its context. No antigen is known for it. This CDR3 comprises 11 residues. Germline values: CDR1 SEHNR, CDR2 FQNEAQ (reference sequence). V was clipped by 4 bases and J by 1 base, with 1 base between them. Sequenced by immunoSEQ multiplex PCR; TCRdb stores in-frame clones only, minus some. The sample holds some 81,000 clones, around 83% seen once. These data are taken from a study of T cell responses to AZD1222 COVID-19 vaccine. Study-wide points: Spike-specific TCR breadth and depth rose after two AZD1222 doses.

This sequence originates from an adult who received the AZD1222 COVID-19 vaccine. This material consisted of peripheral blood, taken 28 days after the second AZD1222 dose. The genes are TRBV7-9 and TRBJ2-5; D is unclear. Here the CDR3 reads CASSSQETQYF. The CDR3 region has the DNA TGTGCCAGCAGCTCCCAAGAGACCCAGTACTTC.